The clone carrying this TCR beta chain showed up many times. Its antigen is not known. Mouse gene names and germline throughout. The read ends 4 residues early relative to the CDR3; the germline J gene fills the gap. cDNA reverse transcribed from extracted RNA served as the sequencing template. Sequenced by immunoSEQ multiplex PCR; TCRdb stores in-frame clones only, minus some. The data show 2,500 to 3,000 clones, none appearing only once, with 40% to 65% held by the ten largest. The sample is drawn from a study of CD8+ T cells in alopecia areata. The wider study: Approximately 7-10-week-old female C3H/HeJ mice were grafted with skin from spontaneously alopecic roughly 6-12-month-old C3H/HeJ graft donors.

Regarding the study as a whole: Scalp lesions, especially in alopecia totalis/universalis, had higher clonality than normal scalp. Scalp samples also contribute reads from the resident alphabeta T cells found in normal skin.

From germline, CDR1 is SGHSA and CDR2 FRNQAP. Trimming at V came to 5 bases and at J to 3 bases, leaving 2 bases not matched to a gene. The CDR3 is 14 amino acids. The TCR was taken from a C3H/HeJ mouse with alopecia areata. The mouse strain carries the MHC haplotype H2-k. Material for sequencing was lesional skin. The chain joins TRBV16 to TRBJ2-2; 8 bases fit TRBD1. The CDR3 protein is CASSPGGDTGQLYF. Incomplete CDR3 DNA: TGTGCAAGCAGCCCAGGGGGCGACACCGGG.